This T cell receptor beta chain was found in a study of T cell repertoires in cytomegalovirus infection. Points from the study as a whole: Cumulative frequency (of public TCR beta family members) identified carriers of CMV plus the relevant HLA.

Germline V gene lookup returns CDR1 MDHEN and CDR2 SYDVKM. The CDR3 is 14 amino acids. V was trimmed by 7 bases and J by 8 bases, leaving 20 bases between them. A single record per CDR3 protein comes from TCRdb applying MiXCR to the reads. This sample carries approximately 500,000 distinct CDR3 sequences, less than 30% of them seen once, and the ten largest clones take about 13%. In this sample, this clonotype turned up a few times. Its antigen is unidentified. The receptor was derived from a human donor in good health (CMV status not recorded). Some clones in this sample may be carry-over from other donors' samples. Sequencing was performed on PBMCs. The chain is built from TRBV28 and TRBJ1-1; D is ambiguous. The CDR3 region is CASNPSLVRSEAFF. The CDR3 nucleotides are TGTGCCAGCAACCCATCCCTCGTAAGATCCGAAGCTTTCTTT.